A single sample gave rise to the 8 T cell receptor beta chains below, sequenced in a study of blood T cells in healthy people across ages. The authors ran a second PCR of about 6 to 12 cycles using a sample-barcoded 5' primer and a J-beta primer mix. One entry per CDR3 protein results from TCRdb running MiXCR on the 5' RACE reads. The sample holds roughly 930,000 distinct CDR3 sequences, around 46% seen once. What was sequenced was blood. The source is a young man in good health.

The DNA for the CDR3 is TGTGCCAGCAGGGAACTAGCGGGGGCGGCCCATACGCAGTATTTT. Residues: CASRELAGAAHTQYF. The chain uses TRBV7-9 and TRBJ2-3; 11 bases fit TRBD2. Looked up from germline, CDR1 is SEHNR and CDR2 is FQNEAQ (reference sequence). The CDR3 runs 15 residues. V was clipped by 6 bases and J by 7 bases; unmatched bases: 9.

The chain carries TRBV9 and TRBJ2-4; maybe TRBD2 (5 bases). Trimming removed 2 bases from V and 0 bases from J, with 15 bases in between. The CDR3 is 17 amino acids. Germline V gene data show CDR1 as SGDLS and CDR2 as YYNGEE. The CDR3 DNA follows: TGTGCCAGCAGCGTGGCCGACTATGGGTTAGCCAAAAACATTCAGTACTTC. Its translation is CASSVADYGLAKNIQYF. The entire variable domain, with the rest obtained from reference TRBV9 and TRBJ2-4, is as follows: DSGVTQTPKHLITATGQRVTLRCSPRSGDLSVYWYQQSLDQGLQFLIQYYNGEERAKGNILERFSAQQFPDLHSELNLSSLELGDSALYFCASSVADYGLAKNIQYFGAGTRLSVL.

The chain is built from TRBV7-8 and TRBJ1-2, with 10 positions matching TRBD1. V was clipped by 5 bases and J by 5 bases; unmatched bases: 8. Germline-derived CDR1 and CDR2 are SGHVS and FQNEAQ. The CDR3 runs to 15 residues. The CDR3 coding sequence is TGTGCCAGCAGCCCGGCCGGGACAGGGGATTATGGCTACACCTTC. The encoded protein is CASSPAGTGDYGYTF.

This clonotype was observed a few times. DNA for the CDR3: TGTGCCAGCAGTTACTTCGGAAGACTGTTTTTT. Protein product: CASSYFGRLFF. V and J are TRBV6-5 and TRBJ1-4; no clear D. The length of the CDR3 is 11 residues. The V end lost 1 base, the J end lost 13 bases, and 7 bases lay between the germline ends. Germline-derived CDR1 and CDR2 are MNHEY and SVGAGI.

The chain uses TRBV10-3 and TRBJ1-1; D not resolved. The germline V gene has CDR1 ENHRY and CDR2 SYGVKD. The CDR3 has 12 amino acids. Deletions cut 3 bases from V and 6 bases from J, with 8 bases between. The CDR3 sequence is CAISDGLPEAFF. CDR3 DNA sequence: TGTGCCATCAGTGATGGCCTCCCTGAAGCTTTCTTT.

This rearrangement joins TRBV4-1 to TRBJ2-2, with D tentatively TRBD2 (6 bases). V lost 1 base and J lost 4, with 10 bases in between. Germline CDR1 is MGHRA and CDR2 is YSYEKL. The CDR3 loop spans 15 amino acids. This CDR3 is CASSQGRDFTGELFF. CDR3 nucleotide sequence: TGCGCCAGCAGCCAAGGGCGGGACTTCACCGGGGAGCTGTTTTTT.

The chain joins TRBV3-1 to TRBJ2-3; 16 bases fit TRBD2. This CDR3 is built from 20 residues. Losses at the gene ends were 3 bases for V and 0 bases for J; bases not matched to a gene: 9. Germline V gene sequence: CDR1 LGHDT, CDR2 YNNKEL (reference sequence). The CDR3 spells CASSHPLGLAGGLSTDTQYF. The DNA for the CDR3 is TGTGCCAGCAGCCACCCCTTGGGACTAGCGGGGGGGCTTAGCACAGATACGCAGTATTTT.

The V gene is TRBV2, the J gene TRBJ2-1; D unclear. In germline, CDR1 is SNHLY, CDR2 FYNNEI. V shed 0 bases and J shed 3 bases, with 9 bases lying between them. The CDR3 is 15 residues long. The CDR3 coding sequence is TGTGCCAGCAGTGAAGCGGGCTATATCTACAATGAGCAGTTCTTC. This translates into CASSEAGYIYNEQFF.